These T cell receptor beta chains were read from a single sample in a study of Graves' ophthalmopathy and Graves' hyperthyroidism. TCRdb recomputed calls from the multiplex PCR reads with MiXCR, one row per CDR3 protein. The sample lists roughly 230,000 distinct CDR3 sequences; roughly 21% were seen once. The specimen was peripheral blood. All receptors come from a woman aged 45-65 years with Graves' ophthalmopathy. Both conserved end residues are part of each CDR3. Each record gives: clone size, J gene, V gene, D gene, CDR3 DNA, CDR3 protein. The D gene is left open where the match is weak. Expanded clones are given a class, and other clones once, few, many or no size at all.

NA	TRBJ1-2	TRBV24-1	NA	TGTGCCCCCGGGGGGGGGCTAGGCTACACCTTC	CAPGGGLGYTF
NA	TRBJ2-7	TRBV20-1	NA	TGCAGTGCTAGAGATGGGAGAACCGAGCAGTACTTC	CSARDGRTEQYF
many	TRBJ2-2	TRBV6-5	NA	TGTGCCAGCAGTTACGATCACGGGATGAACACCGGGGAGCTGTTTTTT	CASSYDHGMNTGELFF
many	TRBJ1-2	TRBV6-5	NA	TGTGCCAGCAGTTACGACGACAAGATCACCAGGGGCTACACCTTC	CASSYDDKITRGYTF
many	TRBJ1-1	TRBV9	NA	TGTGCCAGCAGCGTGGTAGGGGGGGAAGCTTTCTTT	CASSVVGGEAFF
many	TRBJ2-7	TRBV4-1	TRBD1	TGCGCCAGCAGCCAGGGTAGGGACAGGTATGCCTACGAGCAGTACTTC	CASSQGRDRYAYEQYF
many	TRBJ1-1	TRBV12-3/TRBV12-4	NA	TGTGCCAGCACCGTGGAGGCGCGGCGAGCTTTCTTT	CASTVEARRAFF
NA	TRBJ2-6	TRBV6-1	NA	TGTGCCAGCTCAGGATTTGGGGCCAACGTCCTGACTTTC	CASSGFGANVLTF
many	TRBJ2-2	TRBV28	NA	TGTGCCAGCAGTTGGGGACGACAGTGGGGGAACACCGGGGAGCTGTTTTTT	CASSWGRQWGNTGELFF
many	TRBJ1-5	TRBV2	NA	TGTGCCAGCAGCCGGGAATCTTATAGCAATCAGCCCCAGCATTTT	CASSRESYSNQPQHF
many	TRBJ2-7	TRBV12-3/TRBV12-4	TRBD1	TGTGCCAGCAACCCGGGACAGGGGCCCTCCGAGCAGTACTTC	CASNPGQGPSEQYF
NA	TRBJ2-2	TRBV2	NA	NA	CASRGPPGSCFF
many	TRBJ2-7	TRBV12-3/TRBV12-4	TRBD1	TGTGTCACCAGCTCAGGGGGTTCCTACGAGCAGTACTTC	CVTSSGGSYEQYF
few	TRBJ2-5	TRBV6-1	NA	TGTGCCAGCAGTGAAGTTACGGGGCTCCTTCAAGAGACCCAGTACTTC	CASSEVTGLLQETQYF
many	TRBJ1-1	TRBV12-3/TRBV12-4	NA	TGTGCCAGCAGTTTGAGGCAGGCGAACACTGAAGCTTTCTTT	CASSLRQANTEAFF
NA	TRBJ1-3	TRBV9	TRBD1	TGTGCCAGCAGCGTAGCTACAGGGGAACGAAACACCATATATTTT	CASSVATGERNTIYF
many	TRBJ1-2	TRBV12-3/TRBV12-4	NA	TGTGCCAGCAGTTTAGGCAGCGCTAACTATGGCTACACCTTC	CASSLGSANYGYTF
NA	TRBJ1-5	TRBV12-3/TRBV12-4	TRBD1	TGTGCCAGCAGTTTCACAGGGGGACGGCCCCAGCATTTT	CASSFTGGRPQHF
many	TRBJ1-1	TRBV6-1	NA	TGTGCCAGCAGTGTTGGGTCAGACCTGAACACTGAAGCTTTCTTT	CASSVGSDLNTEAFF
many	TRBJ1-5	TRBV12-3/TRBV12-4	TRBD1	TGTGCCAGCAGTTTTCTTTCAGGGGGTTTCAATCAGCCCCAGCATTTT	CASSFLSGGFNQPQHF
many	TRBJ2-2	TRBV20-1	NA	TGCAGTGCTAGTGGTGGGGTTCGCGCCGGGGAGCTGTTTTTT	CSASGGVRAGELFF
NA	TRBJ2-7	TRBV5-1	NA	TGCGCCAGCAGCCCCCTGAAGTCGACTGGGCTGTACGAGCAGTACTTC	CASSPLKSTGLYEQYF
NA	TRBJ2-7	TRBV4-1	NA	TGCGCCAGCAGCCAAGCAACTGGGACCTACGAGCAGTACTTC	CASSQATGTYEQYF
many	TRBJ2-5	TRBV2	NA	TGTGCCAGCAGTGAATCCACAGAGACCCAGTACTTC	CASSESTETQYF
many	TRBJ2-7	TRBV20-1	NA	TGCAGTGCTATTTCGGGGAGTCGGACCTACGAGCAGTACTTC	CSAISGSRTYEQYF
many	TRBJ2-7	TRBV7-2	TRBD1	TGTGCCAGCAGCTTAGCGGGACAGGGGACAAACGAGCAGTACTTC	CASSLAGQGTNEQYF
few	TRBJ2-5	TRBV20-1	NA	TGCAGTGCTCTCACGGACACCGGATACCAAGAGACCCAGTACTTC	CSALTDTGYQETQYF
many	TRBJ2-7	TRBV10-3	NA	TGTGCCATCAGTAATAAGGACGGGTACTCAGCTGAGCAGTACTTC	CAISNKDGYSAEQYF
many	TRBJ2-5	TRBV29-1	TRBD1	TGCAGCGTTGAAGATCGAGGGGGCAGAGAGACCCAGTACTTC	CSVEDRGGRETQYF
many	TRBJ2-5	TRBV19	NA	TGTGCCAGTGGAGCGAGCGGGGAGACCCAGTACTTC	CASGASGETQYF
few	TRBJ2-2	TRBV28	NA	TGTGCCAGCAGAATATACGGGCGGGAGCTGTTTTTT	CASRIYGRELFF
few	TRBJ2-7	TRBV20-1	TRBD2	TGCAGTGCTAGTAGAAAAAGCCCTAGCGGATCCTACGAGCAGTACTTC	CSASRKSPSGSYEQYF
many	TRBJ2-7	TRBV6-2/TRBV6-3	TRBD1	TGTGCCAGCAGTTTGACAGGGCTCTACGAGCAGTACTTC	CASSLTGLYEQYF
many	TRBJ2-7	TRBV6-1	TRBD1	TGTGCCAGCAGCCCCCCGGGACAGGGGCTCGAGCAGTACTTC	CASSPPGQGLEQYF
once	TRBJ1-6	TRBV19	NA	TGTGCCAGTAGTATTTTGAGCGACAGCAACAATTCACCCCTCCACTTT	CASSILSDSNNSPLHF
few	TRBJ2-7	TRBV12-3/TRBV12-4	TRBD1	TGTGCCAGCAGTAAAACAGGGGAAGTCTGGGGCTACTACGAGCAGTACTTC	CASSKTGEVWGYYEQYF
many	TRBJ1-2	TRBV7-8	NA	TGTGCCAGCAGCTTAGGTAGCCCGGCCGGGCACTATGGCTACACCTTC	CASSLGSPAGHYGYTF
many	TRBJ1-2	TRBV6-2/TRBV6-3	NA	TGTGCCACCAAAAACTCGGGAAACTATGGCTACACCTTC	CATKNSGNYGYTF
many	TRBJ1-1	TRBV7-3	NA	TGTGCCAGCAGCTTAATAGGCGCCTCCTCAGGGAGGACTGAAGCTTTCTTT	CASSLIGASSGRTEAFF
many	TRBJ2-5	TRBV30	TRBD2	TGTGCCTGGAGTCCACCGGGACTAGCGGGAGGAGAGACCCAGTACTTC	CAWSPPGLAGGETQYF
many	TRBJ1-1	TRBV29-1	NA	TGCAGCGTTGCGAGGGGGGGCTCGAACACTGAAGCTTTCTTT	CSVARGGSNTEAFF
many	TRBJ1-1	TRBV6-1	NA	TGTGCCAGCAGACGGGACCGTGAAGCTTTCTTT	CASRRDREAFF
NA	TRBJ1-5	TRBV11-2	NA	TGTGCCAGCAGCATAAGTGGGAATCAGCCCCAGCATTTT	CASSISGNQPQHF
few	TRBJ1-1	TRBV3-1	NA	TGTGCCAGCAGCCAAAAGTCCGAAGCTTTCTTT	CASSQKSEAFF
NA	TRBJ2-7	TRBV11-2	NA	TGTGCCAGCGGCTACAGGGAAGGGGTTTACTACGAGCAGTACTTC	CASGYREGVYYEQYF
many	TRBJ1-5	TRBV28	NA	TGTGCCAGCACCACTTCTCTGGGCAGGCGGTTTCGGCTATATAGCAATCAGCCCCAGCATTTT	CASTTSLGRRFRLYSNQPQHF
once	TRBJ1-6	TRBV11-2	NA	TGTGCCAGCAGCTTAGTGGGGACAAATTCACCCCTCCACTTT	CASSLVGTNSPLHF
many	TRBJ1-2	TRBV10-3	NA	TGTGCCATCAGCCTGGGACATAAGAATGGCTACACCTTC	CAISLGHKNGYTF
few	TRBJ1-2	TRBV3-1	NA	TGTGCCAGCAGCCAATCGGACTATGGCTACACCTTC	CASSQSDYGYTF
many	TRBJ1-2	TRBV27	NA	TGTGCCAGCAGTTTGTTTCGCAGTTCTACTGGCTACACCTTC	CASSLFRSSTGYTF
NA	TRBJ1-6	TRBV6-1	NA	TGTGCCAGCAGTGACAGCAGGGTGAGCTCCTATAATTCACCCCTCCACTTT	CASSDSRVSSYNSPLHF
many	TRBJ2-7	TRBV7-9	NA	TGTGCCAGCAGTGCTAGCATCGAGCAGTACTTC	CASSASIEQYF